The T cell receptor beta chain described here comes from a study of T-cell memory formation after mild COVID-19. TCRdb fed the 5' RACE reads into MiXCR, producing one record per CDR3 protein. The sample holds about 390,000 distinct CDR3 sequences; under 25% are singletons and the top ten take under 15%. The length of the CDR3 is 13 residues. Germline CDR1 is KGHDR and CDR2 is SFDVKD. With 3 bases removed from V and 5 bases from J, the gap between germline ends came to 9 bases. This clonotype occurred many times. The clonotype was recovered from an adult woman who had mild COVID-19 (a few samples of this study predate the infection). Cell type and time point are not known. The specimen sequenced was PBMCs or a T cell subset sorted from them (not recorded which). This chain uses TRBV24-1 with TRBJ1-1; D remains ambiguous. For the CDR3, the DNA is TGTGCCACCAGTGATCGGGAGAGGACTGAAGCTTTCTTT. This gives the protein CATSDRERTEAFF.